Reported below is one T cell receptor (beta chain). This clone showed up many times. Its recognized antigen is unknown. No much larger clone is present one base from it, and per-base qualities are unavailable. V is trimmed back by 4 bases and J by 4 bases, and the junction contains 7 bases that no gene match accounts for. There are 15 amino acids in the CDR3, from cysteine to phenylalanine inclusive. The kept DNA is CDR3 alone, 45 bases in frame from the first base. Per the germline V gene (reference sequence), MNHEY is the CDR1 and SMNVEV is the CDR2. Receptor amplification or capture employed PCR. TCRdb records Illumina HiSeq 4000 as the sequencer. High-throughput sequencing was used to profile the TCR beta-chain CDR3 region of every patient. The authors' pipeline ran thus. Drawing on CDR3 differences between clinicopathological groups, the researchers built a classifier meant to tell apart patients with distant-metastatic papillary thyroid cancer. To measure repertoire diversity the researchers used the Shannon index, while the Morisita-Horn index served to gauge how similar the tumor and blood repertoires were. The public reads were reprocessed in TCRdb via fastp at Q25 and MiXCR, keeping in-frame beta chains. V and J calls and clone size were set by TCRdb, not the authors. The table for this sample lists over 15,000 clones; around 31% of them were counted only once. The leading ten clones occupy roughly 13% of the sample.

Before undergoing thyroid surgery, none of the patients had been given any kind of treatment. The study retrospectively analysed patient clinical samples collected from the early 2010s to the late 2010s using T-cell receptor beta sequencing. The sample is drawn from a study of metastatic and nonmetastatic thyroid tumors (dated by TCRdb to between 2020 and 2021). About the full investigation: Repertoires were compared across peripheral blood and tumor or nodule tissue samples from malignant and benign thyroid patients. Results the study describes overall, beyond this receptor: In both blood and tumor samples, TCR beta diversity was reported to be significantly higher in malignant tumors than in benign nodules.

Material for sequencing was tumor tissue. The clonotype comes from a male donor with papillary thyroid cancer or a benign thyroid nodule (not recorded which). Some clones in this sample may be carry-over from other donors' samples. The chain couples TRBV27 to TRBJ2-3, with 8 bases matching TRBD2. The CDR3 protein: CASSSGRGAADTQYF. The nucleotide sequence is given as TGTGCCAGCAGTTCGGGGCGGGGGGCGGCAGATACGCAGTATTTT.